The rows below give T cell receptor beta chains drawn from one sample of a study of blood T cell repertoires in COVID-19. The data were produced by immunoSEQ multiplex PCR, yet TCRdb's version contains in-frame clones alone and is incomplete. The sample has a few hundred thousand clones; 89% are singletons. The material sequenced was peripheral blood. These receptors were taken from a woman between 40 and 55 years old who had recovered from COVID-19. CDR3s include the opening cysteine and the closing phenylalanine or tryptophan. The D gene is left open where the match is weak. Clone size is not always given. Where it is, it says once, few, many or a class for expanded clones.

CDR3: CASSQLIPGTEAFF
DNA: TGTGCCAGCAGCCAATTGATCCCGGGCACTGAAGCTTTCTTT
J: TRBJ1-1
D: -
size: -
V: TRBV14

CDR3: CASSTDRGSGNTIYF
DNA: TGTGCCAGCAGTACCGACAGGGGCTCTGGAAACACCATATATTTT
J: TRBJ1-3
D: TRBD1
size: few
V: TRBV2

CDR3: CASSYLNGELFF
DNA: TGTGCCAGCAGTTACCTTAACGGGGAGCTGTTTTTT
J: TRBJ2-2
D: -
size: -
V: TRBV6-2/TRBV6-3

CDR3: CASSQQIGQGTANDYGYTF
DNA: TGTGCCAGCTCACAACAAATAGGACAGGGTACAGCCAACGACTATGGCTACACCTTC
J: TRBJ1-2
D: TRBD1
size: -
V: TRBV18

CDR3: CASSPVGGFTNYEQYF
DNA: TGTGCCAGCAGCCCGGTGGGGGGGTTCACCAACTACGAGCAGTACTTC
J: TRBJ2-7
D: TRBD2
size: -
V: TRBV5-4

CDR3: CASSLSGTLTGNTIYF
DNA: TGCGCCAGCAGCTTGTCCGGGACACTTACTGGAAACACCATATATTTT
J: TRBJ1-3
D: -
size: -
V: TRBV5-1

CDR3: CASSLDIQGEAFF
DNA: TGTGCCAGCAGCTTAGATATCCAGGGTGAAGCTTTCTTT
J: TRBJ1-1
D: -
size: -
V: TRBV7-7

CDR3: CASSLGQLNQPQHF
DNA: TGTGCCAGCAGTTTAGGACAGCTAAATCAGCCCCAGCATTTT
J: TRBJ1-5
D: -
size: -
V: TRBV28

CDR3: CASSERLAGGLGNEQFF
DNA: TGTGCCAGCAGCGAAAGACTAGCGGGGGGGCTCGGCAATGAGCAGTTCTTC
J: TRBJ2-1
D: TRBD2
size: -
V: TRBV9

CDR3: CSARFDSEQFF
DNA: TGCAGTGCTAGGTTCGACAGTGAGCAGTTCTTC
J: TRBJ2-1
D: -
size: -
V: TRBV20-1

CDR3: CSVGELDRGGYTF
DNA: TGCAGCGTTGGAGAGCTGGACAGGGGAGGCTACACCTTC
J: TRBJ1-2
D: TRBD1
size: -
V: TRBV29-1

CDR3: CAIRTIAGAGNEQFF
DNA: TGTGCCATCAGAACGATAGCGGGGGCAGGGAATGAGCAGTTCTTC
J: TRBJ2-1
D: TRBD2
size: -
V: TRBV10-3

CDR3: CASSLTDRTLTDTQYF
DNA: TGCGCCAGCAGCTTGACGGACAGGACCTTGACAGATACGCAGTATTTT
J: TRBJ2-3
D: TRBD1
size: -
V: TRBV5-1

CDR3: CASRAGGDTQYF
DNA: TGTGCCAGCAGGGCTGGGGGGGATACGCAGTATTTT
J: TRBJ2-3
D: -
size: -
V: TRBV12-3/TRBV12-4

CDR3: CAWSPEGNEQFF
DNA: TGTGCCTGGAGTCCCGAGGGAAATGAGCAGTTCTTC
J: TRBJ2-1
D: -
size: -
V: TRBV30

CDR3: CAWRGRDRADGYTF
DNA: TGTGCCTGGAGGGGGAGGGACAGGGCGGATGGCTACACCTTC
J: TRBJ1-2
D: TRBD1
size: -
V: TRBV30

CDR3: CSASKWGVEQYF
DNA: TGCAGTGCTAGTAAGTGGGGGGTCGAGCAGTACTTC
J: TRBJ2-7
D: -
size: -
V: TRBV20-1

CDR3: CASSLGPESGNTIYF
DNA: TGCGCCAGCAGCTTGGGCCCGGAGAGTGGAAACACCATATATTTT
J: TRBJ1-3
D: -
size: -
V: TRBV5-1

CDR3: CASSQSGRGPYNEQFF
DNA: TGTGCCAGCAGCCAATCGGGGCGGGGGCCGTACAATGAGCAGTTCTTC
J: TRBJ2-1
D: -
size: -
V: TRBV3-1/TRBV3-2

CDR3: CASSRDRVRGYTF
DNA: TGTGCCAGCAGTCGGGACAGGGTCCGGGGCTACACCTTC
J: TRBJ1-2
D: TRBD1
size: -
V: TRBV6-6

CDR3: CSVYLAGGGKTQYF
DNA: TGCAGCGTGTACCTAGCGGGTGGTGGGAAGACCCAGTACTTC
J: TRBJ2-5
D: TRBD2
size: -
V: TRBV29-1

CDR3: CASSLTGRADTGELFF
DNA: TGTGCCAGCAGCTTAACCGGGAGGGCCGACACCGGGGAGCTGTTTTTT
J: TRBJ2-2
D: TRBD2
size: few
V: TRBV7-2

CDR3: CASSLSFTSQETQYF
DNA: TGTGCCAGCAGCTTATCCTTCACCAGTCAAGAGACCCAGTACTTC
J: TRBJ2-5
D: -
size: -
V: TRBV11-3

CDR3: CASTERGSSYNEQFF
DNA: TGTGCCAGCACCGAGCGGGGGAGCTCCTACAATGAGCAGTTCTTC
J: TRBJ2-1
D: TRBD2
size: few
V: TRBV7-9

CDR3: CASSINVGALEQFF
DNA: TGTGCCAGTAGTATTAATGTGGGGGCATTAGAGCAGTTCTTC
J: TRBJ2-1
D: -
size: -
V: TRBV19

CDR3: CASSQEKLAGAGELFF
DNA: TGTGCCAGCAGCCAAGAGAAACTAGCCGGGGCCGGGGAGCTGTTTTTT
J: TRBJ2-2
D: -
size: -
V: TRBV3-1/TRBV3-2

CDR3: CASSRSVLGFNEQFF
DNA: TGTGCCAGCAGTCGATCCGTCCTCGGTTTCAATGAGCAGTTCTTC
J: TRBJ2-1
D: -
size: once
V: TRBV7-2

CDR3: CASSTRTGGRTGELFF
DNA: TGTGCCAGCAGCACCCGGACAGGGGGTCGAACCGGGGAGCTGTTTTTT
J: TRBJ2-2
D: TRBD1
size: -
V: TRBV5-4

CDR3: CATSDSGNSDTGELFF
DNA: TGTGCCACCAGTGATTCGGGAAATTCCGACACCGGGGAGCTGTTTTTT
J: TRBJ2-2
D: -
size: -
V: TRBV24-1

CDR3: CASSPQGFDYEQYF
DNA: TGTGCCAGCAGCCCACAGGGGTTTGACTACGAGCAGTACTTC
J: TRBJ2-7
D: TRBD1
size: -
V: TRBV4-2

CDR3: CAISESTGTSQFF
DNA: TGTGCCATCAGTGAGTCGACCGGGACTAGTCAGTTCTTC
J: TRBJ2-1
D: TRBD2
size: -
V: TRBV10-3

CDR3: CASSLEGVYEAFF
DNA: TGTGCCAGCAGCTTGGAGGGGGTTTACGAAGCTTTCTTT
J: TRBJ1-1
D: -
size: -
V: TRBV5-6

CDR3: CASSPRSPGYSTDTQYF
DNA: TGTGCCAGTAGTCCGAGGTCCCCCGGGTATAGCACAGATACGCAGTATTTT
J: TRBJ2-3
D: -
size: -
V: TRBV19

CDR3: CASSGQGDTEAFF
DNA: TGTGCCAGCTCAGGACAGGGAGACACTGAAGCTTTCTTT
J: TRBJ1-1
D: TRBD1
size: few
V: TRBV18

CDR3: CASSLAGGETQYF
DNA: TGTGCCAGCAGTTTAGCGGGGGGAGAGACCCAGTACTTC
J: TRBJ2-5
D: TRBD2
size: -
V: TRBV27

CDR3: CASSQGTWSSTDTQYF
DNA: TGCGCCAGCAGCCAAGGTACTTGGAGCAGCACAGATACGCAGTATTTT
J: TRBJ2-3
D: -
size: -
V: TRBV4-3

CDR3: CATSGGLGAGYEQYF
DNA: TGTGCCACCAGTGGGGGTCTCGGGGCGGGGTACGAGCAGTACTTC
J: TRBJ2-7
D: -
size: -
V: TRBV24-1

CDR3: CASSAGGGEGSYNEQFF
DNA: TGTGCCAGCAGCGCAGGAGGGGGGGAAGGGTCCTACAATGAGCAGTTCTTC
J: TRBJ2-1
D: -
size: -
V: TRBV9

CDR3: CASSQGAVIGQETQYF
DNA: TGCGCCAGCAGCCAAGGCGCGGTGATAGGTCAAGAGACCCAGTACTTC
J: TRBJ2-5
D: -
size: -
V: TRBV4-3

CDR3: CASSTGTGPNTEAFF
DNA: TGTGCCAGCAGCACCGGGACAGGACCGAACACTGAAGCTTTCTTT
J: TRBJ1-1
D: TRBD1
size: -
V: TRBV11-3

CDR3: CASSFSGLGAQETQYF
DNA: TGCGCCAGCAGCTTTTCCGGGTTGGGGGCACAAGAGACCCAGTACTTC
J: TRBJ2-5
D: -
size: -
V: TRBV5-1

CDR3: CASRDKSYEQYF
DNA: TGTGCCAGCCGGGACAAATCCTACGAGCAGTACTTC
J: TRBJ2-7
D: -
size: once
V: TRBV28

CDR3: CASDGQGNEKLFF
DNA: TGTGCCAGCGACGGACAGGGGAATGAAAAACTGTTTTTT
J: TRBJ1-4
D: TRBD1
size: -
V: TRBV14

CDR3: CASSTGEVADTQYF
DNA: TGTGCCAGCAGCACAGGGGAGGTAGCAGATACGCAGTATTTT
J: TRBJ2-3
D: -
size: -
V: TRBV7-2

CDR3: CASSQGQGAIGNTIYF
DNA: TGTGCCAGCAGTCAGGGACAGGGGGCTATTGGAAACACCATATATTTT
J: TRBJ1-3
D: TRBD1
size: -
V: TRBV2

CDR3: CAWTAHGSSPLHHIREKQETQYF
DNA: TGTGCCTGGACCGCCCATGGCTCCTCACCCCTCCACCATATCAGGGAAAAACAAGAGACCCAGTACTTC
J: TRBJ2-5
D: -
size: -
V: TRBV30

CDR3: CATSSNPPGQHNQPQHF
DNA: TGTGCCACCAGCAGCAATCCGCCGGGACAGCACAATCAGCCCCAGCATTTT
J: TRBJ1-5
D: TRBD1
size: -
V: TRBV15

CDR3: CASSSASVTGELFF
DNA: TGTGCCAGCAGTAGCGCTAGCGTCACCGGGGAGCTGTTTTTT
J: TRBJ2-2
D: -
size: -
V: TRBV2

CDR3: CASSPLRSGGAAETQYF
DNA: TGTGCCAGCTCACCACTCCGTAGCGGGGGGGCGGCGGAGACCCAGTACTTC
J: TRBJ2-5
D: TRBD2
size: -
V: TRBV18

CDR3: CASSLGQGYAFF
DNA: TGTGCCAGCAGTTTAGGCCAGGGGTATGCTTTCTTT
J: TRBJ1-1
D: -
size: once
V: TRBV28

CDR3: CASSPGTSGYQETQYF
DNA: TGTGCCAGCAGTCCCGGGACTAGCGGGTACCAAGAGACCCAGTACTTC
J: TRBJ2-5
D: TRBD2
size: -
V: TRBV2

CDR3: CSASPGGFDNEQFF
DNA: TGCAGTGCTAGTCCAGGGGGTTTTGACAATGAGCAGTTCTTC
J: TRBJ2-1
D: TRBD1
size: -
V: TRBV20-1

CDR3: CASSQDQGGAEAFF
DNA: TGTGCCAGCAGCCAAGATCAGGGGGGCGCTGAAGCTTTCTTT
J: TRBJ1-1
D: TRBD1
size: -
V: TRBV3-1/TRBV3-2

CDR3: CASSFRQVDTEAFF
DNA: TGTGCCAGCAGCTTTAGACAGGTGGACACTGAAGCTTTCTTT
J: TRBJ1-1
D: -
size: -
V: TRBV5-4

CDR3: CAVQVAGGHEQFF
DNA: TGTGCCGTTCAGGTAGCGGGAGGTCATGAGCAGTTCTTC
J: TRBJ2-1
D: TRBD2
size: -
V: TRBV6-5

CDR3: CASSFNGEVTEAFF
DNA: TGTGCCAGCAGCTTCAACGGGGAGGTGACTGAAGCTTTCTTT
J: TRBJ1-1
D: -
size: once
V: TRBV11-2

CDR3: CASSLDDGPGLTDTQYF
DNA: TGTGCCAGCAGCTTAGATGACGGACCGGGACTCACAGATACGCAGTATTTT
J: TRBJ2-3
D: -
size: -
V: TRBV11-3